The 10 T cell receptor beta chains below come from one sample, sequenced in a study of blood T cell repertoires in COVID-19. Method: immunoSEQ multiplex PCR; TCRdb's copy keeps in-frame clones and lacks some. The repertoire holds a few hundred thousand clones, with less than 90% as singletons. Sequenced sample: PBMCs or T cells enriched from blood (not recorded which). The source is a woman in her fifties or sixties who had recovered from COVID-19.

The J gene is TRBJ2-3, the V gene TRBV7-3; no definite D call. This CDR3 is built from 14 residues. Trimming shortened V by 5 bases and J by 0 bases, and 9 bases separated the two germline ends. Per germline, CDR1 SGHTA and CDR2 FQGTGA. This CDR3 is CASSPTSSTDTQYF. DNA for the CDR3: TGTGCCAGCAGCCCAACGAGTAGCACAGATACGCAGTATTTT.

The V and J genes are TRBV30 and TRBJ2-2; 13 positions agree with TRBD2. Germline V gene lookup returns CDR1 GTSNPN and CDR2 SVGIG (reference sequence). V shed 3 bases, J shed 1 base, and the junction held 8 bases outside the gene matches. The CDR3 sequence is 18 residues long. CDR3 sequence reads: CAWSILRTSGRNTGELFF. In DNA form, the CDR3 reads TGTGCCTGGAGCATACTGAGGACTAGCGGGAGGAACACCGGGGAGCTGTTTTTT.

This chain connects TRBV7-2 to TRBJ2-2; weak D call: TRBD1 (6 bases). This CDR3 comprises 13 residues. Germline-derived CDR1 and CDR2 are SGHTA and FQGNSA. The V end lost 6 bases, the J end lost 6 bases, and 11 bases lay between the germline ends. CDR3 bases: TGTGCCAGCAGGGGCAGGGGTCCCGGGGAGCTGTTTTTT. Its protein is CASRGRGPGELFF.

This clone was picked up a small number of times. Other DNA sequences within the sample encode an identical CDR3. The V and J genes are TRBV4-2 and TRBJ1-1, with 8 positions matching TRBD1. Germline CDR1 is LGHNA and CDR2 is YNFKEQ. The CDR3 contains 14 residues. V trimming: 1 base; J trimming: 4 bases; junction bases outside the gene matches: 2. The CDR3 protein is CASSQATGGTEAFF. The CDR3 DNA follows: TGTGCCAGCAGCCAAGCAACAGGGGGCACTGAAGCTTTCTTT.

V usage is TRBV4-3 and J usage is TRBJ2-2; 13 bases fit TRBD2. V trimming: 1 base; J trimming: 7 bases; junction bases outside the gene matches: 3. The CDR3 loop spans 16 amino acids. In germline, CDR1 is LGHNA, CDR2 YSLEER. The CDR3 region is CASSQGTSGSIGELFF. The CDR3, as DNA: TGCGCCAGCAGCCAAGGGACTAGCGGGAGTATCGGGGAGCTGTTTTTT.

This clone was seen a single time. The chain joins TRBV6-1 to TRBJ1-1; D call uncertain. The CDR3 has 13 amino acids. Germline V CDR1 and CDR2: MNHNS, SASEGT. V lost 2 bases, J lost 5 bases, and 9 bases lay in between. The CDR3 bases are TGTGCCAGCAGTGAAAATGCGGGTACTGAAGCTTTCTTT. Amino acid sequence: CASSENAGTEAFF.

The V gene is TRBV5-1, the J gene TRBJ2-3; possibly TRBD1 for D (6 bases). Germline-derived CDR1 and CDR2 are SGHRS and YFSETQ. The CDR3 is 15 amino acids. The germline V and J ends were trimmed by 0 bases and 3 bases, with 11 bases remaining between them. The CDR3, as DNA: TGCGCCAGCAGCTTGGTCCCGACAGGAACAGATACGCAGTATTTT. It codes for CASSLVPTGTDTQYF.

The chain couples TRBV28 to TRBJ1-1; D uncertain. This CDR3 comprises 14 residues. Germline assignment: CDR1 MDHEN and CDR2 SYDVKM. Between the trimmed V and J ends, which lost 7 bases and 10 bases, there was a span of 22 bases. CDR3 nucleotides: TGTGCCAGCATAAATGACCCCTCGGGAGTTACAGCTTTCTTT. Translating gives CASINDPSGVTAFF.

For this clone: It is unclear where the CDR3 begins or ends on the DNA, so no DNA is shown, and the CDR3 is as TCRdb lists it. The chain is built from TRBV18 and TRBJ1-4. Germline V lookup: CDR1 KGHSH, CDR2 LQKENI. The CDR3 is 13 residues long, ends included. CDR3 protein: CASSPSGREYLFF.

The rearrangement joins TRBV9 to TRBJ2-1; 7 bases map to TRBD1. This CDR3 spans 13 amino acids. V lost 0 bases, J lost 6 bases, and 0 bases stayed unmatched. From germline, CDR1 is SGDLS and CDR2 YYNGEE. The CDR3 is CASSVDRGNEQFF. CDR3 DNA sequence: TGTGCCAGCAGCGTAGACAGGGGCAATGAGCAGTTCTTC.